The clone carrying this T cell receptor beta chain was picked up one time. CDR1 and CDR2 from the germline V gene are SGHAT and FQNNGV. CDR3 length: 14 amino acids. V was cut by 5 bases and J by 4 bases, with 14 bases left in between. In the original processing: Nucleated cell number was recorded as an estimate derived from reference gene primer amplification. The data were produced by immunoSEQ multiplex PCR, yet TCRdb's version contains in-frame clones alone and is incomplete. V and J calls plus clone size are reproduced from that table; the DNA served to infer D and trimming. The sample gives 250,000 to 350,000 clones, around 90% of which show up once; 2% to 2.5% is in the top ten. The data originate from a study of blood T cell repertoires in COVID-19. Study details: Material from acute and convalescent COVID-19 was sourced from the United States, Italy and Spain. PBMCs, B-cell-depleted T cells, or T cells provided the cDNA or gDNA that made up the material.

The clonotype originates from a woman aged 45-65 years who had recovered from COVID-19. The chain combines TRBV11-2 with TRBJ1-1; tentatively, D is TRBD1 (6 bases). The source material was peripheral blood. DNA for the CDR3: TGTGCCAGCAGCCCCCGACCACAGGGCACTGAAGCTTTCTTT. Amino acid sequence: CASSPRPQGTEAFF. The full variable domain, completed using reference TRBV11-2 and TRBJ1-1, is EAGVAQSPRYKIIEKRQSVAFWCNPISGHATLYWYQQILGQGPKLLIQFQNNGVVDDSQLPKDRFSAERLKGVDSTLKIQPAKLEDSAVYLCASSPRPQGTEAFFGQGTRLTVV.